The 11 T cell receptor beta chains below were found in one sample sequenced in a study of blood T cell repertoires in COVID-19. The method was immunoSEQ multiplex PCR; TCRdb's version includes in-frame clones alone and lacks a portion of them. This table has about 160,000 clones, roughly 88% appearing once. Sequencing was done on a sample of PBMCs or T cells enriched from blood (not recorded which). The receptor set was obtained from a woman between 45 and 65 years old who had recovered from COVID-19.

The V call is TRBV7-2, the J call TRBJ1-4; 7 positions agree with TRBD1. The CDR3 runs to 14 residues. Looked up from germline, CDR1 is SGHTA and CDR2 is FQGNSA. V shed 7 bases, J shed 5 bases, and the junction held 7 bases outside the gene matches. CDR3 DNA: TGTGCCAGCACCAAGACAGGGTGGAATGAAAAACTGTTTTTT. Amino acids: CASTKTGWNEKLFF.

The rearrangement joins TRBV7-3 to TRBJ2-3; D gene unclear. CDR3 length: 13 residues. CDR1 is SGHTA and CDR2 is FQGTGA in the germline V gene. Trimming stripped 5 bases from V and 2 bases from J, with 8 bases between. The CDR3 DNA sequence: TGTGCCAGCAGCACCAGATACACAGATACGCAGTATTTT. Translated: CASSTRYTDTQYF. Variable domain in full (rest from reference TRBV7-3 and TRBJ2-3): GAGVSQTPSNKVTEKGKYVELRCDPISGHTALYWYRQSLGQGPEFLIYFQGTGAADDSGLPNDRFFAVRPEGSVSTLKIQRTERGDSAVYLCASSTRYTDTQYFGPGTRLTVL.

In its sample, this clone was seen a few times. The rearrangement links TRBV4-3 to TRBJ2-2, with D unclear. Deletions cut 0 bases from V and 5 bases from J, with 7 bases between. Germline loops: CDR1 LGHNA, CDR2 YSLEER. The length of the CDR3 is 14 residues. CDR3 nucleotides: TGCGCCAGCAGCCAAGACCTATTAACCGGGGAGCTGTTTTTT. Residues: CASSQDLLTGELFF.

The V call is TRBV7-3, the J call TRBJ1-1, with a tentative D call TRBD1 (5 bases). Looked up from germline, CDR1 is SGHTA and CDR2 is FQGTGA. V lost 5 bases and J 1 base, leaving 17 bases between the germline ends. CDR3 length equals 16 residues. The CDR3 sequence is CASSPPTPGGNTEAFF. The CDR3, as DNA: TGTGCCAGCAGCCCTCCTACCCCGGGGGGGAACACTGAAGCTTTCTTT.

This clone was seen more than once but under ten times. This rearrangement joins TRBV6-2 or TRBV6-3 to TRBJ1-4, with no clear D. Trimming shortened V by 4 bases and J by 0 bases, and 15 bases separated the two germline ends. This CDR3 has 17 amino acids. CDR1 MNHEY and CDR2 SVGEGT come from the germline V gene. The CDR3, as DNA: TGTGCCAGCAGTTCCTCGACAAACTCAGCAACTAATGAAAAACTGTTTTTT. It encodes CASSSSTNSATNEKLFF.

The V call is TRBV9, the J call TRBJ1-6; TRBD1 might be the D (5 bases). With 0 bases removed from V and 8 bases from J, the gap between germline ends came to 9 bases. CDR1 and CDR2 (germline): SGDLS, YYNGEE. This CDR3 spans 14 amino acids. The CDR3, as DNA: TGTGCCAGCAGCGTAGGGGGCAGGGATTCACCCCTCCACTTT. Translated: CASSVGGRDSPLHF.

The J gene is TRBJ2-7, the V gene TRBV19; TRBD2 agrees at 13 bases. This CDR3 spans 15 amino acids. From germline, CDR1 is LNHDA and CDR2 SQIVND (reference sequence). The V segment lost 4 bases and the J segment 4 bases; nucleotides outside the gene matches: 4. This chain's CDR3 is CASSNGLAGAYEQYF. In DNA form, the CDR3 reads TGTGCCAGTAGTAACGGACTAGCGGGGGCTTACGAGCAGTACTTC.

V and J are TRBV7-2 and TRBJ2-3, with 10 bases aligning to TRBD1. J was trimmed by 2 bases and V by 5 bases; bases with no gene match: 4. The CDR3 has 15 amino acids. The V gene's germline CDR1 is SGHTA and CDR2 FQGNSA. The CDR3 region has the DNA TGTGCCAGCAGCCCGGACAGGGGGTACACAGATACGCAGTATTTT. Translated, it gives CASSPDRGYTDTQYF.

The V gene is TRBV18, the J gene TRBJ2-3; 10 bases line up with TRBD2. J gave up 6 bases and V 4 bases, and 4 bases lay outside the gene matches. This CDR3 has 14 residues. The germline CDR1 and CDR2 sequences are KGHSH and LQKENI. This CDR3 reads CASSRPGLADTQYF. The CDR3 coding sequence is TGTGCCAGCTCACGACCGGGACTAGCGGATACGCAGTATTTT.

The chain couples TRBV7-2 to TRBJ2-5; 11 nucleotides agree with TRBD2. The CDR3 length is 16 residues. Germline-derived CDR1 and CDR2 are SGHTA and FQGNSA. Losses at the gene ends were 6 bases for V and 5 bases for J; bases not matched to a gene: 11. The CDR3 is CASRRASGGPGETQYF. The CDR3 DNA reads TGTGCCAGCAGGAGAGCTAGCGGGGGGCCGGGGGAGACCCAGTACTTC. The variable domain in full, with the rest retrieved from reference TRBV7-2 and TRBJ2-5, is GAGVSQSPSNKVTEKGKDVELRCDPISGHTALYWYRQSLGQGLEFLIYFQGNSAPDKSGLPSDRFSAERTGGSVSTLTIQRTQQEDSAVYLCASRRASGGPGETQYFGPGTRLLVL.

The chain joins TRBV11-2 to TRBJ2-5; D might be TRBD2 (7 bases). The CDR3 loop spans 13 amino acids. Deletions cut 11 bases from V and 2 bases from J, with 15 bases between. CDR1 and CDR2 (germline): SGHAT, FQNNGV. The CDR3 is CASGGGIQETQYF. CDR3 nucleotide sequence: TGTGCCTCGGGGGGCGGGATTCAAGAGACCCAGTACTTC.